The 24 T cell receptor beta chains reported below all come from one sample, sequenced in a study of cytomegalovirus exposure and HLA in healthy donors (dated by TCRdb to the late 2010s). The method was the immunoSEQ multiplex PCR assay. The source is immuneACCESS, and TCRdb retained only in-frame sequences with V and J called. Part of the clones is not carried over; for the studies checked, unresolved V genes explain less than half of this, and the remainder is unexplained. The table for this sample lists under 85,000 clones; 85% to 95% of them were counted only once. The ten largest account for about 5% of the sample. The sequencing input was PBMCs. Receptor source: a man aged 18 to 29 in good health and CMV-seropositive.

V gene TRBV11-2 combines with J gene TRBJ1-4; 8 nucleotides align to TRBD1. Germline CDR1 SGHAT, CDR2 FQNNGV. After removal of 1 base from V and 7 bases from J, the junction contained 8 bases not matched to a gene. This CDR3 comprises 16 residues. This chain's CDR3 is CASSLVVDRGGEKLFF. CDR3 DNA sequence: TGTGCCAGCAGCTTAGTCGTCGACAGGGGTGGTGAAAAACTGTTTTTT. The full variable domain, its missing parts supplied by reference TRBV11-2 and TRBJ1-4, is EAGVAQSPRYKIIEKRQSVAFWCNPISGHATLYWYQQILGQGPKLLIQFQNNGVVDDSQLPKDRFSAERLKGVDSTLKIQPAKLEDSAVYLCASSLVVDRGGEKLFFGSGTQLSVL.

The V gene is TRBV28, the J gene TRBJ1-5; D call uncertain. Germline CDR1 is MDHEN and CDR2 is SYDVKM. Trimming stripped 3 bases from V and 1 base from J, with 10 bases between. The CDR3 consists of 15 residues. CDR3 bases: TGTGCCAGCAGTTTCGCGGAGCTGAGCAATCAGCCCCAGCATTTT. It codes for CASSFAELSNQPQHF.

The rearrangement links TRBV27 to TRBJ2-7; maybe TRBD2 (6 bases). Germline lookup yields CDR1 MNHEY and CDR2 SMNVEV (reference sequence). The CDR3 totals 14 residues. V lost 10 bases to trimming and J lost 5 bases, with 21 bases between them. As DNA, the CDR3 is TGTGCCACCGCCCTTAGACTCGGGGAGGACGAGCAGTACTTC. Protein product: CATALRLGEDEQYF.

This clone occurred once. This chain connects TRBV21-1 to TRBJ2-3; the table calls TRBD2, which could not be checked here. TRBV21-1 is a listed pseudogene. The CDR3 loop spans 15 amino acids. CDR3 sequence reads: CASSKHRVSTDTQYF. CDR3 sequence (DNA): TGTGCCAGCAGCAAACACCGGGTTAGCACAGATACGCAGTATTTT.

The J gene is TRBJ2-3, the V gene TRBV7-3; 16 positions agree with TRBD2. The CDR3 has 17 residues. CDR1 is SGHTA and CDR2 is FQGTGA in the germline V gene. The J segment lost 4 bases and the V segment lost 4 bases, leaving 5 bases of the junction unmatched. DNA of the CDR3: TGTGCCAGCAGCTCGGGACTAGCGGGAGGGGGGGCAGATACGCAGTATTTT. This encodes CASSSGLAGGGADTQYF.

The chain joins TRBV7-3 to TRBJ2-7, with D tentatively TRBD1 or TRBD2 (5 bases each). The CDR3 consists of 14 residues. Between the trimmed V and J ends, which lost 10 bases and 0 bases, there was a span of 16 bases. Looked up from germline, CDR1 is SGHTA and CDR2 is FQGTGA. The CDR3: CATRVDRDSYEQYF. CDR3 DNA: TGTGCCACCAGGGTCGACCGGGACTCCTACGAGCAGTACTTC. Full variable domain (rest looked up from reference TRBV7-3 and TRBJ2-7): GAGVSQTPSNKVTEKGKYVELRCDPISGHTALYWYRQSLGQGPEFLIYFQGTGAADDSGLPNDRFFAVRPEGSVSTLKIQRTERGDSAVYLCATRVDRDSYEQYFGPGTRLTVT.

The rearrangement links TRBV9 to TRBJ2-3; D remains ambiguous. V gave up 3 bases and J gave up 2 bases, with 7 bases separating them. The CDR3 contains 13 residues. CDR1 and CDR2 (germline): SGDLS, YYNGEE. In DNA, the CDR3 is TGTGCCAGCAGCGGCGCACCCACAGATACGCAGTATTTT. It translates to CASSGAPTDTQYF. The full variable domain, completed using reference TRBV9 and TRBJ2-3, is DSGVTQTPKHLITATGQRVTLRCSPRSGDLSVYWYQQSLDQGLQFLIQYYNGEERAKGNILERFSAQQFPDLHSELNLSSLELGDSALYFCASSGAPTDTQYFGPGTRLTVL.

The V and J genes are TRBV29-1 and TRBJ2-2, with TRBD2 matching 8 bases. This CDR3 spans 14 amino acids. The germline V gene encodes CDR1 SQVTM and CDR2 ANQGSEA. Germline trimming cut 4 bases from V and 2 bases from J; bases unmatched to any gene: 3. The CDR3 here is CSVGREGNTGELFF. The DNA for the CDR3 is TGCAGCGTTGGACGGGAGGGAAACACCGGGGAGCTGTTTTTT.

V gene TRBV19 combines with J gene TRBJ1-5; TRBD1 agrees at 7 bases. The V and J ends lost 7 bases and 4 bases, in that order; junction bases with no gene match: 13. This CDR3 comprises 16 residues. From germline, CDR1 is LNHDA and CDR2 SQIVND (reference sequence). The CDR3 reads CASTRDSRVRNQPQHF. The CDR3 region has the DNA TGTGCCAGTACCCGGGACAGCAGGGTGAGGAATCAGCCCCAGCATTTT.

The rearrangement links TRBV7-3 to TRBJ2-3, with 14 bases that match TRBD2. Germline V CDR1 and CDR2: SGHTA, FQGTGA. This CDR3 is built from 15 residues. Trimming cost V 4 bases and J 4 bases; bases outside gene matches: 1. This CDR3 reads CASSSGLAGADTQYF. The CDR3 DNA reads TGTGCCAGCAGCTCGGGACTAGCGGGAGCAGATACGCAGTATTTT. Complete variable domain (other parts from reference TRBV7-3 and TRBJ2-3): GAGVSQTPSNKVTEKGKYVELRCDPISGHTALYWYRQSLGQGPEFLIYFQGTGAADDSGLPNDRFFAVRPEGSVSTLKIQRTERGDSAVYLCASSSGLAGADTQYFGPGTRLTVL.

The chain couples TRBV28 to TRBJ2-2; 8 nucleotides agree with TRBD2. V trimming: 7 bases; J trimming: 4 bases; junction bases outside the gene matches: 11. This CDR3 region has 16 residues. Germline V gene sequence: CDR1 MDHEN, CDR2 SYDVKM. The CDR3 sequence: CASTLGSGSATGELFF. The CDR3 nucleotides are TGTGCCAGCACCTTAGGGAGCGGGAGCGCCACCGGGGAGCTGTTTTTT.

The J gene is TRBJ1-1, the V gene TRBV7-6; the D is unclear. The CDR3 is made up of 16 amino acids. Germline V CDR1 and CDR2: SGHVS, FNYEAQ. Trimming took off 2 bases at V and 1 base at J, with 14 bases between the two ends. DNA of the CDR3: TGTGCCAGCAGCTTACTCGTTGCCAGTTCGAACACTGAAGCTTTCTTT. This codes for CASSLLVASSNTEAFF.

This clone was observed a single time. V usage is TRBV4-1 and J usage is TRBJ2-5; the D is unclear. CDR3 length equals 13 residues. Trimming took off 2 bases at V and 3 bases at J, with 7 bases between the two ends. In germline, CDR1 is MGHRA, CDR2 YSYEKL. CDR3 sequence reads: CASSQLGEETQYF. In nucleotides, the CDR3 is TGCGCCAGCAGCCAACTGGGCGAAGAGACCCAGTACTTC.

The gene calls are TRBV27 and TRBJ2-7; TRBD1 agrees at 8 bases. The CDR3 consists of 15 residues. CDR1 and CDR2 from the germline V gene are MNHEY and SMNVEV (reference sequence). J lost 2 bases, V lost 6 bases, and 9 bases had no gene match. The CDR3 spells CASSQLPGQAYEQYF. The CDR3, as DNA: TGTGCCAGCAGCCAACTCCCGGGACAGGCCTACGAGCAGTACTTC.

The CDR3 spells CASTPRRATNEKLFF. In DNA form, the CDR3 reads TGTGCCAGCACTCCAAGGAGGGCCACTAATGAAAAACTGTTTTTT. The chain combines TRBV6-5 with TRBJ1-4, with D hard to call. In germline, CDR1 is MNHEY, CDR2 SVGAGI. Trimming left V 7 bases short and J 2 bases short, with 14 bases between. The CDR3 is made up of 15 amino acids.

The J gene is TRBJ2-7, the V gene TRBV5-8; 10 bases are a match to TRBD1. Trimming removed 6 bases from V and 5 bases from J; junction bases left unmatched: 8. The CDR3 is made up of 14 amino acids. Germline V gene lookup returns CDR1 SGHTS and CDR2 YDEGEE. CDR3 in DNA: TGTGCCAGCAACGCCGGGACAGGGGTGGACGAGCAGTACTTC. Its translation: CASNAGTGVDEQYF.

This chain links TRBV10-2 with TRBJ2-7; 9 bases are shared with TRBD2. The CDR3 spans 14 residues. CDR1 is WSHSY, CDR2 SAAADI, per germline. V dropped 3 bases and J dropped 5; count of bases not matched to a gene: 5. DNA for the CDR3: TGCGCCAGCAGTGAAATAGCGGGGGCTGACGAGCAGTACTTC. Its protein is CASSEIAGADEQYF.

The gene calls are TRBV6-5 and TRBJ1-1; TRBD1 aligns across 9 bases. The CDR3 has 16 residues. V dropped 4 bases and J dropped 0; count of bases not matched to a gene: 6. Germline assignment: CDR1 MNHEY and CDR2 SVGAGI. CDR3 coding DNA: TGTGCCAGCAGTTTCGGACAGGGGCTAATGAACACTGAAGCTTTCTTT. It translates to CASSFGQGLMNTEAFF.

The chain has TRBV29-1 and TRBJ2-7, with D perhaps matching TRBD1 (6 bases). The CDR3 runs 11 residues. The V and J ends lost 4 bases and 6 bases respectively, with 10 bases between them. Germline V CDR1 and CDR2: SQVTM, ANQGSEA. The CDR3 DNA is TGCAGCGTTGTTACAGGGAGCGAGCAGTACTTC. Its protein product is CSVVTGSEQYF.

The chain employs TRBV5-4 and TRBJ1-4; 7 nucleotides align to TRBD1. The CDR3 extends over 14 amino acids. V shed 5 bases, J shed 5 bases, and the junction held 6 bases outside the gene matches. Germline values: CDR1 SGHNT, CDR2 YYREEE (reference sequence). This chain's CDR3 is CASSPGTENEKLFF. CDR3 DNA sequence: TGTGCCAGCAGTCCCGGGACAGAAAATGAAAAACTGTTTTTT.

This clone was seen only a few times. CDR3 residues: CASSLAAGWTGELFF. In DNA form, the CDR3 reads TGTGCCAGCAGTTTAGCAGCGGGATGGACCGGGGAGCTGTTTTTT. The J gene is TRBJ2-2, the V gene TRBV7-3; TRBD2 agrees at 7 bases. The germline V gene has CDR1 SGHTA and CDR2 FQGTGA. CDR3 length: 15 residues. With V trimmed by 6 bases and J by 5 bases, 9 bases remained unmatched.

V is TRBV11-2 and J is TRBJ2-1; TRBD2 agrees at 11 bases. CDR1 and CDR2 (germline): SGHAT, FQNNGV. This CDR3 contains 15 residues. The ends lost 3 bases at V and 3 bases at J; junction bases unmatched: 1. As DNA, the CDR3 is TGTGCCAGCAGCTTCGGACTAGCGGGCTACAATGAGCAGTTCTTC. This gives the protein CASSFGLAGYNEQFF. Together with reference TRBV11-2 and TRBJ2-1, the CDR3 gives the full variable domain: EAGVAQSPRYKIIEKRQSVAFWCNPISGHATLYWYQQILGQGPKLLIQFQNNGVVDDSQLPKDRFSAERLKGVDSTLKIQPAKLEDSAVYLCASSFGLAGYNEQFFGPGTRLTVL.

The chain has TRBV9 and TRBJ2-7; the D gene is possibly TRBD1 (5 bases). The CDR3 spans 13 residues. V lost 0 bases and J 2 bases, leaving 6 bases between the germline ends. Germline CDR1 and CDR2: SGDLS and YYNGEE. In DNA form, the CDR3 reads TGTGCCAGCAGCGTAGGACAGACCTACGAGCAGTACTTC. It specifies CASSVGQTYEQYF.

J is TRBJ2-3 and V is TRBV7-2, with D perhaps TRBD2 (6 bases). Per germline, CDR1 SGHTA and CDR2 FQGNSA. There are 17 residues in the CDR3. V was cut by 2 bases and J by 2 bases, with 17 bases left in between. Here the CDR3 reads CASSLPGVTTPTDTQYF. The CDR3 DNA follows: TGTGCCAGCAGCTTACCGGGGGTTACAACCCCCACAGATACGCAGTATTTT. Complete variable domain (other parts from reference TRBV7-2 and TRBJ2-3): GAGVSQSPSNKVTEKGKDVELRCDPISGHTALYWYRQSLGQGLEFLIYFQGNSAPDKSGLPSDRFSAERTGGSVSTLTIQRTQQEDSAVYLCASSLPGVTTPTDTQYFGPGTRLTVL.